A selection of T cell receptor beta chains follows, all from one sample in a study of spatial heterogeneity in lung cancer. TCRdb ran MiXCR on the 5' RACE reads and lists one entry per CDR3 protein. The data hold some 30,000 distinct CDR3 sequences, with roughly 5% observed a single time. The specimen comprised PBMCs, sampled at follow-up. All receptors come from a female donor with early-stage non-small cell lung cancer. Each CDR3 is given without its conserved first and last residue. Only some rows state a clone size, as once, few, many or a class for expanded clones.

v_call,j_call,clone_size,cdr3_aa
TRBV6-5,TRBJ2-2,NA,ASSYSSSGTNTGELF
TRBV2,TRBJ2-5,many,ASDNGEETQY
TRBV5-6,TRBJ2-3,many,ASSLGGRHTDTQY
TRBV2,TRBJ2-2,few,ASRDDTGELF
TRBV2,TRBJ2-7,many,ASTPLRDEQY
TRBV3-1,TRBJ2-1,NA,ASSRVSGQGGNEQF
TRBV2,TRBJ2-7,many,ASSLQVGGYEQY
TRBV11-2,TRBJ2-1,many,ASSPRHYNEQF
TRBV9,TRBJ1-1,NA,ASSPRRSGGEAF
TRBV12-3/TRBV12-4,TRBJ1-2,NA,ASSSGSNYGYT
TRBV24-1,TRBJ2-7,many,AANRVPSKCYEQY
TRBV7-2,TRBJ1-1,few,ASSLSPFAEAF
TRBV4-2,TRBJ2-5,many,ASSQGDRDLGETQY
TRBV12-3/TRBV12-4,TRBJ1-1,many,ASSLRQGGDTEAF
TRBV18,TRBJ1-1,many,ASSPTGEGYTEAF
TRBV15,TRBJ2-7,many,ATRQGYSAYEQY
TRBV5-1,TRBJ1-1,many,ASTPRGLPNTEAF
TRBV9,TRBJ2-3,many,ASSLQGALSTDTQY
TRBV6-2/TRBV6-3,TRBJ1-3,NA,ASSYNSFSGNTIY
TRBV7-2,TRBJ2-7,many,ASSSPGFLYEQY
TRBV3-1,TRBJ1-2,many,ASSQDLFRGANYGYT
TRBV6-5,TRBJ2-7,many,ASSYSGRRY
TRBV5-1,TRBJ2-5,many,ASSAATVSLYQETQY
TRBV6-2/TRBV6-3,TRBJ2-5,many,ASKDFQETQY
TRBV9,TRBJ2-5,many,ASSDRDSSRRTQY
TRBV6-6,TRBJ2-2,many,ASSQTGDTGELF
TRBV27,TRBJ2-7,many,ASSSPPAEQY
TRBV6-2/TRBV6-3,TRBJ2-1,many,ASSPPGRIREQF
TRBV19,TRBJ1-2,few,ASSMASNYGYT
TRBV12-3/TRBV12-4,TRBJ1-1,few,ASSLSARGEAF
TRBV7-9,TRBJ1-1,many,ASSLPGGLGGTEAF
TRBV20-1,TRBJ2-7,few,SASEPSGTYSEQY
TRBV5-6,TRBJ2-2,many,ASSLTGEDTGELF
TRBV9,TRBJ2-2,many,ASSLSPSGLTGELF
TRBV19,TRBJ2-3,many,ASSISGVDTQY
TRBV6-1,TRBJ1-4,many,ASRQGTNEKLF
TRBV18,TRBJ2-3,many,ASSRRGPGTDTQY
TRBV9,TRBJ1-3,many,ASSVGGGGSGNTIY
TRBV20-1,TRBJ2-7,many,SARGPSGGAYEQY
TRBV6-1,TRBJ1-6,few,ASSELDRGNSPLH
TRBV20-1,TRBJ2-2,many,SARERTYTGELF